This TCR beta chain was sequenced for a study of shared clonotypes between healthy human individuals. The table came from immunoSEQ multiplex PCR; TCRdb's copy has only in-frame clones and leaves some out. The sample lists roughly 1 million clones, about three quarters seen once, with approximately 1.5% in the top ten. The CDR3 is made up of 13 amino acids. The germline V and J ends were trimmed by 2 bases and 4 bases, with 8 bases remaining between them. This chain joins TRBV5-3 and TRBJ2-3; tentatively, D is TRBD2 (5 bases). TRBV5-3 is known as an ORF, though its function is uncertain. The receptor's source is a man between 18 and 29 years old in good health. What was sequenced was memory CD4+ T cells sorted from blood. Sample subset: CD45RA-negative fraction. This chain's CDR3 is CARSLREPDTQYF. CDR3 DNA: TGTGCCAGAAGCTTAAGGGAGCCAGATACGCAGTATTTT.